This record looks at one T cell receptor (beta chain) sequence and its context. The data were obtained in a study of T-cell reconstitution after alpha-beta-depleted transplantation in children. This CDR3 comprises 13 residues. V dropped 1 base and J dropped 8 bases, with 10 bases sitting between them. Germline CDR1 and CDR2: SEHNR and FQNEAQ (reference sequence). The authors prepared the TCRbeta library with unique molecular identifiers. TCRdb fed the PCR reads into MiXCR, producing one record per CDR3 protein. The sample carries nearly 400,000 distinct CDR3 sequences, roughly 22% recorded once. The genes are TRBV7-9 and TRBJ2-3; D is unresolved. Sequencing used PBMCs from the stem cell graft donor, obtained from the stem cell graft. The receptor comes from a human donor who donated a stem cell graft to a child with acute myeloid leukemia. Here the CDR3 reads CASSLGGSGTQYF. The CDR3, as DNA: TGTGCCAGCAGCTTAGGTGGCTCCGGTACGCAGTATTTT. Based on the CDR3 plus reference TRBV7-9 and TRBJ2-3, the full variable domain is DTGVSQNPRHKITKRGQNVTFRCDPISEHNRLYWYRQTLGQGPEFLTYFQNEAQLEKSRLLSDRFSAERPKGSFSTLEIQRTEQGDSAMYLCASSLGGSGTQYFGPGTRLTVL.